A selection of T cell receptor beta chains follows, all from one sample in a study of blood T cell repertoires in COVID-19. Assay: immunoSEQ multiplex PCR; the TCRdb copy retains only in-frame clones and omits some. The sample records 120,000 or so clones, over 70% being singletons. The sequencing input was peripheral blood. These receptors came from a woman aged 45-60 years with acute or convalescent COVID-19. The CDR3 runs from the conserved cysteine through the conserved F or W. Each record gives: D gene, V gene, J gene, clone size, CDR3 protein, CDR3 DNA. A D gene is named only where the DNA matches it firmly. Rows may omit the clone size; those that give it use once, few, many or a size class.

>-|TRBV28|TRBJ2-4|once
CASTAPKGVKNIQYF
TGTGCCAGCACCGCTCCAAAAGGGGTCAAAAACATTCAGTACTTC
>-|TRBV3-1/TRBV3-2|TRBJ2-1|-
CASSQEGGADEQFF
TGTGCCAGCAGCCAAGAGGGGGGGGCGGATGAGCAGTTCTTC
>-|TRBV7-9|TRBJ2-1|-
CASSVEGLLYNEQFF
TGTGCCAGCAGCGTAGAGGGACTGCTCTACAATGAGCAGTTCTTC
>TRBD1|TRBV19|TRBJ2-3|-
CASRPLDRGREDTQYF
TGTGCCAGTAGACCCCTCGACAGGGGGCGAGAGGATACGCAGTATTTT
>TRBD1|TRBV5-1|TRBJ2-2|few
CASSEGQANTGELFF
TGCGCCAGCAGCGAGGGACAGGCGAACACCGGGGAGCTGTTTTTT
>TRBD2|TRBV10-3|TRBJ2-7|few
CAISESLAGATLGEQYF
TGTGCCATCAGTGAGTCCCTAGCGGGGGCGACCCTCGGGGAGCAGTACTTC
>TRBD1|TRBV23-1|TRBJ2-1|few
CASSQSCDRGWSYNEQFF
TGCGCCAGCAGTCAATCCTGCGACAGGGGTTGGTCCTACAATGAGCAGTTCTTC
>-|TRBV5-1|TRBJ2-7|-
CASSIGTSSDEQYF
TGCGCCAGCAGCATAGGGACAAGTTCGGACGAGCAGTACTTC
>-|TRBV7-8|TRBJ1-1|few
CASGRGRGDTEAFF
TGTGCCAGCGGGCGCGGGCGCGGGGATACTGAAGCTTTCTTT
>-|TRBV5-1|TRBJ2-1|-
CASSLGGAFYNEQFF
TGCGCCAGCAGCTTGGGCGGGGCCTTCTACAATGAGCAGTTCTTC
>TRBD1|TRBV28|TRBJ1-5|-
CASSLRQGRSNQPQHF
TGTGCCAGCAGTTTGCGACAGGGGCGAAGCAATCAGCCCCAGCATTTT
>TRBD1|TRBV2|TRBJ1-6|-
CASSEKDRGNSPLHF
TGTGCCAGCAGTGAAAAAGACAGGGGGAATTCACCCCTCCACTTT
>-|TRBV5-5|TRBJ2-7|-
CASSLDRAYEQYF
TGTGCCAGCAGCTTGGACAGGGCCTACGAGCAGTACTTC
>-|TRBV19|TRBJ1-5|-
CASSTGAGQPQHF
TGTGCCAGTAGTACAGGGGCGGGTCAGCCCCAGCATTTT
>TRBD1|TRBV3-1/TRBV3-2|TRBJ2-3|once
CASSRPPQGARSADTQYF
TGTGCCAGCAGCCGCCCCCCACAGGGGGCAAGATCGGCAGATACGCAGTATTTT
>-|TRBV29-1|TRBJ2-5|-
CSCRGQSQETQYF
TGCAGCTGCCGAGGGCAGTCCCAAGAGACCCAGTACTTC
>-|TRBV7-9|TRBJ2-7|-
CASSLQTSSYEQYF
TGTGCCAGCAGCTTGCAGACATCCTCCTACGAGCAGTACTTC
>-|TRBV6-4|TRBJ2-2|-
CASRKGDTGELFF
TGTGCCAGCAGGAAAGGGGACACCGGGGAGCTGTTTTTT
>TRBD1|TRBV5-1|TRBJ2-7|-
CASSLEGAGDEQYF
TGCGCCAGCAGCTTGGAGGGGGCTGGCGACGAGCAGTACTTC
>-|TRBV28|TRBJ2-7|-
CASSLRQGSYEQYF
TGTGCCAGCAGTTTAAGGCAGGGTTCCTACGAGCAGTACTTC
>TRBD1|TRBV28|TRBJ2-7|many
CASSQGQGARYEQYF
TGTGCCAGCAGTCAGGGACAGGGGGCGCGGTACGAGCAGTACTTC
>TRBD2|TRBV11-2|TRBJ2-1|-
CASSLLAGSYNEQFF
TGTGCCAGCAGCCTACTAGCGGGCTCCTACAATGAGCAGTTCTTC
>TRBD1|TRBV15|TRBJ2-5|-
CATSPRGTGEYQETQYF
TGTGCCACCAGCCCCCGAGGGACAGGGGAATACCAAGAGACCCAGTACTTC
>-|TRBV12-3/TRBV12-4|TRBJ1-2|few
CASSPTGGYGYTF
TGTGCCAGCAGTCCCACAGGTGGTTATGGCTACACCTTC